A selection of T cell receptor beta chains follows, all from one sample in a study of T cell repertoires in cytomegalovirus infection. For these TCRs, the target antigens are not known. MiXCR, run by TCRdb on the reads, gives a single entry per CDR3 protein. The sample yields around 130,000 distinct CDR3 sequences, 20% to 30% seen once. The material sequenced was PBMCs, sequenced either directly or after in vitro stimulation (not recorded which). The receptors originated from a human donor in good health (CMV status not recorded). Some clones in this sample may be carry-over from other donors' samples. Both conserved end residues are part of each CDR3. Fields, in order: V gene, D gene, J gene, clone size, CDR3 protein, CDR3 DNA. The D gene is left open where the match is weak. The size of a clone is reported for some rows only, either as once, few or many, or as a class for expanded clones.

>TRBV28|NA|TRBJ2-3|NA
CASSRPGGSSTDTQYF
TGTGCCAGCAGCCGCCCAGGGGGGTCTAGCACAGATACGCAGTATTTT
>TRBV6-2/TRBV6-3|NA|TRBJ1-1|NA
CASIKAGSRIVEAFF
TGTGCCAGCATTAAGGCGGGCAGCAGAATCGTTGAAGCTTTCTTT
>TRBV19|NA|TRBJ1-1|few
CASSMGVAEAFF
TGTGCCAGTAGTATGGGAGTGGCTGAAGCTTTCTTT
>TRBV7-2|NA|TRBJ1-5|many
CASSLAVQGGQPQHF
TGTGCCAGCAGCTTAGCGGTTCAGGGAGGTCAGCCCCAGCATTTT
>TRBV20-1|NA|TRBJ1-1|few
CSAELDTGAFF
TGCAGTGCTGAACTGGACACGGGGGCTTTCTTT
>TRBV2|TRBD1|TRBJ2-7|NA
CASSEAGRGLTYEQYF
TGTGCCAGCAGTGAAGCGGGCAGGGGGCTCACCTACGAGCAGTACTTC
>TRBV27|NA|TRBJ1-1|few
CASSWAGNTEAFF
TGTGCCAGCAGTTGGGCAGGGAACACTGAAGCTTTCTTT
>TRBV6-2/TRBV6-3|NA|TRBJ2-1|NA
CASSWTRGNEQFF
TGTGCCAGCAGTTGGACCCGGGGGAATGAGCAGTTCTTC
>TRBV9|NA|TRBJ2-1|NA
CASSVEGELGEQFF
TGTGCCAGCAGCGTAGAAGGAGAGTTGGGTGAGCAGTTCTTC
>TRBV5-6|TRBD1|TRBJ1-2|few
CASSSQGQGGAGYTF
TGTGCCAGCAGCTCCCAGGGACAGGGCGGTGCCGGCTACACCTTC
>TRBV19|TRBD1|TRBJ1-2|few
CASSLTTGGRSGYTF
TGTGCCAGTAGCCTAACGACAGGGGGAAGGTCTGGCTACACCTTC
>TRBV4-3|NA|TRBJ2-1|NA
CASSQGSPSKNEQFF
TGCGCCAGCAGCCAAGGAAGTCCCAGCAAGAATGAGCAGTTCTTC
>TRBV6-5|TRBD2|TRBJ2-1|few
CASSPQGLAGARNNEQFF
TGTGCCAGCAGTCCCCAAGGACTAGCGGGAGCGCGGAACAATGAGCAGTTCTTC
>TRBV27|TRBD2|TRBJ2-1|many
CASSLEGLAGGGWYGEQFF
TGTGCCAGCAGTTTAGAAGGGCTAGCGGGAGGTGGGTGGTATGGTGAGCAGTTCTTC
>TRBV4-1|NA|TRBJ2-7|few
CASSQVSTDYEQYF
TGCGCCAGCAGCCAAGTATCAACAGACTACGAGCAGTACTTC
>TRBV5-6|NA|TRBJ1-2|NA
CASSPAARLYYGYTF
TGTGCCAGCAGTCCTGCGGCCCGACTGTACTATGGCTACACCTTC
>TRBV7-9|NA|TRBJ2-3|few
CASSPQSVITDTQYF
TGTGCCAGCAGCCCACAAAGCGTAATCACAGATACGCAGTATTTT
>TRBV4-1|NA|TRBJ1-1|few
CASSQELNTEAFF
TGTGCCAGCAGCCAAGAGTTGAACACTGAAGCTTTCTTT
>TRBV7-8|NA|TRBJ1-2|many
CASLGRRDYGYTF
TGTGCCAGCCTAGGGAGGAGAGATTATGGCTACACCTTC
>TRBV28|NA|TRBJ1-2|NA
CASSLANYGYTF
TGTGCCAGCAGTTTAGCTAACTATGGCTACACCTTC